Below are 15 T cell receptor beta chains sequenced from a single sample in a study of T cell responses to AZD1222 COVID-19 vaccine. Data came from immunoSEQ multiplex PCR; TCRdb stores just in-frame clones and leaves some out. This table has some 140,000 clones, roughly 90% appearing once. The sample in question was peripheral blood, obtained on day 0 of AZD1222 vaccination. The source of these receptors is an adult in good health.

The gene calls are TRBV3-1 (or the pseudogene TRBV3-2) and TRBJ1-6; no clear D. Between the trimmed V and J ends, which lost 1 base and 10 bases, there was a span of 11 bases. Germline V gives CDR1 LGHDT, CDR2 YNNKEL (reference sequence). The CDR3 spans 14 residues. CDR3 amino acids: CASSQVRNGSPLHF. CDR3 coding DNA: TGTGCCAGCAGCCAAGTGAGGAATGGATCACCCCTCCACTTT.

The chain employs TRBV7-9 and TRBJ2-1, with 8 bases fitting TRBD1. Germline V gene data show CDR1 as SEHNR and CDR2 as FQNEAQ (reference sequence). J was trimmed by 8 bases and V by 2 bases; bases with no gene match: 8. This CDR3 spans 15 amino acids. In nucleotides, the CDR3 is TGTGCCAGCAGCTTACAGGGGGCAAAGGCGGATGAGCAGTTCTTC. This gives the protein CASSLQGAKADEQFF.

The rearrangement joins TRBV5-1 to TRBJ2-7; 12 bases align to TRBD2. The CDR3 runs to 15 residues. In germline, CDR1 is SGHRS, CDR2 YFSETQ. V was pared by 0 bases and J by 6 bases, with 4 bases of the junction left unmatched. In DNA, the CDR3 is TGCGCCAGCAGCTTGGGGACTAGCGGGACTCGCGAGCAGTACTTC. Residues: CASSLGTSGTREQYF.

This clone was seen just once. V gene TRBV7-9 combines with J gene TRBJ1-4; D gene uncertain. The germline V and J ends were trimmed by 6 bases and 4 bases, with 12 bases remaining between them. The CDR3 runs 14 residues. CDR1 and CDR2 (germline): SEHNR, FQNEAQ (reference sequence). CDR3 sequence (DNA): TGTGCCAGCAGTTACGCCCCAAATAATGAAAAACTGTTTTTT. This gives the protein CASSYAPNNEKLFF.

The CDR3 region is CSVDARGSNEKLFF. CDR3 sequence (DNA): TGCAGCGTTGATGCCAGGGGCTCTAATGAAAAACTGTTTTTT. The rearrangement links TRBV29-1 to TRBJ1-4; perhaps TRBD1 as D (6 bases). CDR1 and CDR2 (germline): SQVTM, ANQGSEA. V gave up 3 bases and J gave up 3 bases, with 11 bases separating them. The CDR3 consists of 14 residues.

The rearrangement links TRBV2 to TRBJ1-1, with 10 bases aligning to TRBD1. The V gene's germline CDR1 is SNHLY and CDR2 FYNNEI. This CDR3 spans 13 amino acids. V lost 7 bases, J lost 4 bases, and 3 bases stayed unmatched. The CDR3 nucleotides read TGTGCCAGCACAGGGGACAGGGGCACTGAAGCTTTCTTT. It yields the protein CASTGDRGTEAFF. The full variable domain, with the rest looked up from reference TRBV2 and TRBJ1-1, is EPEVTQTPSHQVTQMGQEVILRCVPISNHLYFYWYRQILGQKVEFLVSFYNNEISEKSEIFDDQFSVERPDGSNFTLKIRSTKLEDSAMYFCASTGDRGTEAFFGQGTRLTVV.

In its sample, this clone was seen once. The rearrangement links TRBV4-1 to TRBJ2-3; TRBD2 matches 7 bases. Germline lookup yields CDR1 MGHRA and CDR2 YSYEKL. V lost 0 bases, J lost 2 bases, and 14 bases stayed unmatched. The length of the CDR3 is 19 residues. CDR3 sequence: CASSQDSVMGRAYTDTQYF. DNA of the CDR3: TGCGCCAGCAGCCAAGATTCAGTCATGGGGAGGGCTTACACAGATACGCAGTATTTT.

The chain recombines TRBV7-6 with TRBJ1-2, with no clear D. Trimming pared 7 bases from V and 2 bases from J, leaving 11 bases between. Germline V CDR1 and CDR2: SGHVS, FNYEAQ. This CDR3 has 13 residues. DNA of the CDR3: TGTGCCAGCACCCCCGGGCAGAACTATGGCTACACCTTC. It specifies CASTPGQNYGYTF.

In regard to this clone: Its ends do not fully match the called genes, so a read error is possible. The chain carries TRBV19 and TRBJ2-7; D unresolved. CDR1 is LNHDA, CDR2 SQIVND, per germline (reference sequence). This CDR3 comprises 13 residues. The CDR3 coding sequence is TGTGCCAGTAGTACCCCGCCGGGCCAGGTCGTGAACTTC. Its protein is CASSTPPGQVVNF.

This clone was recorded a few times. This rearrangement joins TRBV7-2 to TRBJ2-7; maybe TRBD2 (5 bases). The ends were cut back, 4 bases at V and 6 bases at J, with 16 bases in the middle. Germline CDR1 SGHTA, CDR2 FQGNSA. CDR3 length: 14 residues. This CDR3 is CASSSPSTIAEQYF. The CDR3 DNA follows: TGTGCCAGCAGCTCCCCCTCGACTATCGCCGAGCAGTACTTC.

This chain joins TRBV6-4 and TRBJ2-1; 12 bases align to TRBD2. V shed 1 base, J shed 7 bases, and the junction held 2 bases outside the gene matches. This CDR3 is 15 amino acids long. Germline V gene data show CDR1 as MRHNA and CDR2 as SNTAGT. CDR3 residues: CASSDYGTSGNEQFF. The CDR3 DNA reads as TGTGCCAGCAGTGACTATGGGACTAGCGGGAATGAGCAGTTCTTC.

J is TRBJ1-6 and V is TRBV28, with TRBD1 matching 8 bases. Germline loops: CDR1 MDHEN, CDR2 SYDVKM. The CDR3 is made up of 18 amino acids. J gave up 3 bases and V 3 bases, and 10 bases lay outside the gene matches. This chain's CDR3 is CASSFVDRGSGYNSPLHF. The CDR3 bases are TGTGCCAGCAGTTTCGTCGACAGGGGTAGCGGCTATAATTCACCCCTCCACTTT.

This rearrangement joins TRBV1 to TRBJ2-1; TRBD2 is the table's D call and was not checked against the DNA. TRBV1 is marked as a pseudogene. The CDR3 sequence is 15 residues long. CDR3 coding DNA: TGCACCAGCAGCCACCCGGGACTAGCGGGAGATGAGCAGTTCTTC. Translated: CTSSHPGLAGDEQFF.

This sequence joins TRBV12-5 and TRBJ2-1; D is perhaps TRBD2 (5 bases). The CDR3 totals 14 residues. The V end was cut by 6 bases, the J end by 6 bases, with 15 bases between. From germline, CDR1 is LGHNT and CDR2 FRNRAP. CDR3 DNA sequence: TGTGCTAGTGGACTAGATTCCGGGCTCAATGAGCAGTTCTTC. It translates to CASGLDSGLNEQFF.

The chain uses TRBV11-2 and TRBJ2-7, with TRBD2 identical over 8 bases. The CDR3 sequence is 14 residues long. V was pared by 3 bases and J by 4 bases, with 5 bases of the junction left unmatched. CDR1 is SGHAT and CDR2 is FQNNGV in the germline V gene. In nucleotides, the CDR3 is TGTGCCAGCAGCTTCCAGCGGGAGAGGTACGAGCAGTACTTC. Amino acids: CASSFQRERYEQYF.